This T cell receptor beta chain comes out of a study of OX40 agonist ivuxolimab in advanced cancers. Sequencing was performed with immunoSEQ multiplex PCR; in TCRdb, only in-frame clones are kept and a portion is missing. The sample has tens of thousands of clones, around 92% seen once. Germline CDR1 is SGHTA and CDR2 is FQGNSA. CDR3 size: 16 residues. V lost 5 bases to trimming and J lost 5 bases; unmatched junction nucleotides: 6. This chain joins TRBV7-2 and TRBJ2-2, with 12 positions matching TRBD2. Material: CD4+ or CD8+ T cells sorted from blood, obtained in a trial of the OX40 agonist ivuxolimab. The clonotype comes from an adult with an advanced solid tumor such as melanoma, head and neck, liver or kidney cancer. The CDR3 DNA sequence: TGTGCCAGCAGCATGTCACTAGCGGGAGGTACCGGGGAGCTGTTTTTT. Its translation: CASSMSLAGGTGELFF.